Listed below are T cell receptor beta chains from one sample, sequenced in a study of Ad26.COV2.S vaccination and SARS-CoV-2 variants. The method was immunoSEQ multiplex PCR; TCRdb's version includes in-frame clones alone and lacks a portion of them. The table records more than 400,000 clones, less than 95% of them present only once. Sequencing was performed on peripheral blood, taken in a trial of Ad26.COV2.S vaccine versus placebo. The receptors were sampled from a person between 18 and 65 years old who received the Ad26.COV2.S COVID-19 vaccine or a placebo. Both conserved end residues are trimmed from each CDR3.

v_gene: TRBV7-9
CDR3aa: ASSSRQQPTDTQY

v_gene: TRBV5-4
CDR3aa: ASSLLGRGTDGYT

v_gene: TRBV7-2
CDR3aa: ASSSQGGGQPQH

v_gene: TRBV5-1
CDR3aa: ASSSRGNLNEQY

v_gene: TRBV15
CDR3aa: ATSRGGGTSGETQY

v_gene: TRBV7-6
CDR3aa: ASSLGTSSYNSPLH

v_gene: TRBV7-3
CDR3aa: ASSTGQGRNTGELF

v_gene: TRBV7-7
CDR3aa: ASSFPLVSTDTQY

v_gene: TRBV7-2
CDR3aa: ASSAEQGPYEQY

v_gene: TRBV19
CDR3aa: ASSLAGGRTDTQY

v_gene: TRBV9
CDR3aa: ASSVEDGELF

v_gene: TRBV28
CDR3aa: ASRRQRNQPQH

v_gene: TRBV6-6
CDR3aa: ASSYEKGTEAF

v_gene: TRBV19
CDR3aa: ASSILGARTGELF

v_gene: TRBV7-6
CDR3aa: ASSSLAGPYEQY

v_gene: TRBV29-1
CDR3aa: SRGRLNTEAF

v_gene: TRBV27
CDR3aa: ASSLNRPRAYEQY

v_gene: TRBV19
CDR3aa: ASSIDPDSFDQPQH

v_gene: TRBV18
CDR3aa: ASSLGGDSPLH

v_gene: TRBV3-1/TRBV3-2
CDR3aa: ASSQDWDSYGYT

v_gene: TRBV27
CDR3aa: ASSLAGVGQPQH

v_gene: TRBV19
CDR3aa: ASSISDLGYT

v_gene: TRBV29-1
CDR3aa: SVYLSYEQY

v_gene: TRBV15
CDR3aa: ATSRDRLASSAF

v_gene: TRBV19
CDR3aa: ATLGFRRNYGYT